This T cell receptor (beta chain) was sequenced for a study of blood T cell repertoires in COVID-19. For the study at large: COVID-19 samples, acute and convalescent, were from the United States, Italy and Spain. The cDNA or gDNA used as material had been derived from T cells, B-cell-depleted T cells, or PBMCs.

CDR1 is SGHNT and CDR2 is YENEEA in the germline V gene. V lost 1 base to trimming and J lost 3 bases, with 12 bases between them. The CDR3 is 16 amino acids. In the study's own analysis: Counts of nucleated cells, estimated from reference gene primer amplification, were obtained. Sequencing was performed with immunoSEQ multiplex PCR; in TCRdb, only in-frame clones are kept and a portion is missing. Clonal size and the V and J genes are those of that table, whereas D and trimming came from the DNA. Among 200,000 or so clones, around 84% were seen once, and the ten largest hold roughly an eighth. The TCR was taken from a man in his thirties or forties with active or convalescent COVID-19. The chain combines TRBV11-3 with TRBJ2-2; TRBD1 might be the D (6 bases). The sequenced sample consisted of peripheral blood. The CDR3 protein is CASSLAQGMDTGELFF. Here the CDR3 DNA reads TGTGCCAGCAGCTTAGCTCAGGGGATGGACACCGGGGAGCTGTTTTTT.